This T cell receptor (beta chain) came from a study of blood T cell repertoires in COVID-19. Study processing details: Reference gene primer amplification gave nucleated cell count estimates. Sequenced by immunoSEQ multiplex PCR; TCRdb stores in-frame clones only, minus some. The V and J calls and clone size are taken from that table; D and trimming were inferred from the DNA. The data hold about 270,000 clones, with about 90% observed a single time. Source material: peripheral blood. This receptor was identified in a woman aged 30 to 39 with COVID-19, enrolled during active disease.

CDR3 loop: CASRELAGPTDTQYF. The CDR3 region has the DNA TGTGCCAGCAGAGAACTAGCGGGGCCCACAGATACGCAGTATTTT. This rearrangement joins TRBV2 to TRBJ2-3; 10 bases fit TRBD2. The CDR3 length is 15 residues. Trimming cost V 6 bases and J 2 bases; bases outside gene matches: 5. The germline V gene encodes CDR1 SNHLY and CDR2 FYNNEI.